The sequence of this TCR beta chain was determined in a study of OX40 agonist ivuxolimab in advanced cancers. A note on the overall study: The costimulatory receptor OX40 (CD134) was targeted by ivuxolimab, a fully human IgG2 agonistic monoclonal antibody. Patients were allowed to have had prior anti-PD-1, anti-PD-L1 or anti-CTLA-4 therapy, and 40% to 45% of the dose-escalation patients had been treated with checkpoint inhibitors. The monotherapy dose-escalation portion (N of about 50 patients) of the phase I ivuxolimab trial is reported in the paper. Peripheral TCRbeta sequencing aimed to test whether ivuxolimab altered TCR sequence diversity and caused clonal T-cell expansion. Of the approximately 50 patients in dose escalation, about 19 had hepatocellular carcinoma, roughly 15 had melanoma, 9 had renal cell carcinoma and 9 had head and neck cancer. Three dose-escalation patients achieved partial responses, one with hepatocellular carcinoma and two with cutaneous melanoma. In the dose-escalation cohort, roughly four fifths of patients were male, and the mean age was around 60 years, with a range of 23 to 79. Intravenous ivuxolimab was administered to patients every 2 weeks at six dose levels: 0.01, 0.1, 0.3, 1.5, 3 and 10 mg/kg.

To sequence the TCRbeta CDR3 region, genomic DNA was isolated from the sorted cells. The immunoSEQ Assay was used to sequence the TCRbeta CDR3 regions. TCRdb holds this immuneACCESS table with in-frame rearrangements only. Some clones are missing; in checked studies, unresolved V genes explain under half, and the rest has no known cause. For this sample the table gives just over 90,000 clones, of which about 90% were detected only once. Of the sample, 0.7% to 1% falls within the top ten clones. In this sample, this clone turned up once. The antigen it binds to is not known. No much larger clone exists at a distance of one base, and base qualities are not known. Patients with autoimmune disease history or receiving systemic immunosuppression were excluded from the trial. Peripheral blood for TCR sequencing was collected from all dose cohorts at baseline, on cycle 4 day 1, and on cycle 7 day 1. The samples were taken from a phase I, first-in-human, multicenter, open-label dose-escalation trial of ivuxolimab. Adults with locally advanced or metastatic melanoma, renal cell, hepatocellular, or head and neck squamous cell carcinoma were enrolled in the trial. CD4+ and CD8+ T cells were sorted separately from peripheral blood before TCR sequencing.

Study-wide findings and limitations: Low levels of normalized T-cell clonal expansion were also seen in some nonresponding patients. At doses of 0.1 to 3.0 mg/kg, clonal expansion of both CD4+ and CD8+ T cells in blood was seen between baseline and week 6. Antigen specificity was not determined for the clonally expanded peripheral T cells. In partial responders in the 0.1-3.0 mg/kg groups, normalized peripheral clonal expansion was found to be among the lowest, especially among CD8+ T cells. After ivuxolimab, expanded clones were on average more numerous among CD8+ T cells than among CD4+ T cells.

The sample consisted of CD4+ or CD8+ T cells sorted from blood, taken in a trial of the OX40 agonist ivuxolimab. The sequence came from an adult with an advanced solid tumor such as melanoma, head and neck, liver or kidney cancer.

The sequenced DNA: TGTGCCAGCAGCCCCCGGGGCAGTTCTAACTATGGCTACACCTTC. It translates as CASSPRGSSNYGYTF. Recombination linked TRBV9 to TRBJ1-2; TRBD1 is a weak D gene call, 5 bases matching. As encoded in the germline V gene, CDR1 is SGDLS while CDR2 is YYNGEE. Trimming takes 4 bases from V and 0 bases from J, and the germline ends sit 13 bases apart. The CDR3 runs 15 amino acids, cysteine and phenylalanine included. Only the CDR3 region is kept as DNA, spanning 45 bases read in frame from base 1.